Listed below are T cell receptor beta chains from one sample, sequenced in a study of cytomegalovirus exposure and HLA in healthy donors. The method was immunoSEQ multiplex PCR; TCRdb's version includes in-frame clones alone and lacks a portion of them. The data contain roughly 200,000 clones, about two thirds of them singletons. Material: PBMCs. Receptors were obtained from a man aged 35 to 55 in good health and CMV-seropositive. CDR3s include the opening cysteine and the closing phenylalanine or tryptophan. D genes are given only for firm matches. The listing skips clone size in some rows; elsewhere it reads once, few, many or a size class.

CDR3nt: TGTGCCAGAAGCCCCGGGGGCTCCTACAATGAGCAGTTCTTC; CDR3aa: CARSPGGSYNEQFF; abundance: NA; v_gene: TRBV5-3; d_gene: NA; j_gene: TRBJ2-1
CDR3nt: TGTGCCAGCAGCCACCAGTATAATAATTCACCCCTCCACTTT; CDR3aa: CASSHQYNNSPLHF; abundance: NA; v_gene: TRBV5-6; d_gene: NA; j_gene: TRBJ1-6
CDR3nt: TGTGCCAGCAGCGGGTCGGGCAATCAGCCCCAGCATTTT; CDR3aa: CASSGSGNQPQHF; abundance: few; v_gene: TRBV9; d_gene: NA; j_gene: TRBJ1-5
CDR3nt: TGTGCCAGCAGTGTTGGGACTAGCGGGGGGGCCCCCTCCGGCGAGCAGTACTTC; CDR3aa: CASSVGTSGGAPSGEQYF; abundance: NA; v_gene: TRBV7-8; d_gene: TRBD2; j_gene: TRBJ2-7
CDR3nt: TGCGCCAGCAGCCAAGGGGAGGACAGGGGCGCTGAAAAACTGTTTTTT; CDR3aa: CASSQGEDRGAEKLFF; abundance: few; v_gene: TRBV4-3; d_gene: TRBD1; j_gene: TRBJ1-4
CDR3nt: TGTGCCAGCAGCTTTGGCGGGCAGGTAGGGAACACTGAAGCTTTCTTT; CDR3aa: CASSFGGQVGNTEAFF; abundance: NA; v_gene: TRBV7-9; d_gene: NA; j_gene: TRBJ1-1
CDR3nt: TGTGCCAGCAGCTCACAGGGTCCGGACATTCAGTACTTC; CDR3aa: CASSSQGPDIQYF; abundance: NA; v_gene: TRBV7-2; d_gene: NA; j_gene: TRBJ2-4
CDR3nt: TGCAGCGTTCGGGACAGGGAGAGCGAGCAGTACTTC; CDR3aa: CSVRDRESEQYF; abundance: NA; v_gene: TRBV29-1; d_gene: TRBD1; j_gene: TRBJ2-7
CDR3nt: TGTGCCAGCAGTCTCTTAGCGGGGGATAGCACAGATACGCAGTATTTT; CDR3aa: CASSLLAGDSTDTQYF; abundance: NA; v_gene: TRBV27; d_gene: TRBD2; j_gene: TRBJ2-3
CDR3nt: TGCGCCAGCGGGACAGGGGGCACAGATACGCAGTATTTT; CDR3aa: CASGTGGTDTQYF; abundance: NA; v_gene: TRBV5-1; d_gene: TRBD1; j_gene: TRBJ2-3
CDR3nt: TGCGCCAGCAGTCAATCGGGGGGGGATACGCAGTATTTT; CDR3aa: CASSQSGGDTQYF; abundance: few; v_gene: TRBV23-1; d_gene: TRBD2; j_gene: TRBJ2-3
CDR3nt: TGTGCCAGCACCCCGGGACAGGGGAGGAGGCAGCCCCAGCATTTT; CDR3aa: CASTPGQGRRQPQHF; abundance: NA; v_gene: TRBV2; d_gene: TRBD1; j_gene: TRBJ1-5
CDR3nt: TGCGCCAGCAGCCAAGCTCTCCAGGGGACCTACGAGCAGTACTTC; CDR3aa: CASSQALQGTYEQYF; abundance: NA; v_gene: TRBV4-1; d_gene: NA; j_gene: TRBJ2-7
CDR3nt: TGTGCCAGCAGTGCCACCAGCGGCGATGGCTACACCTTC; CDR3aa: CASSATSGDGYTF; abundance: few; v_gene: TRBV6-6; d_gene: NA; j_gene: TRBJ1-2
CDR3nt: TGTGCCAGCAGTCAGAGGACAGGGTTTTATAATTCACCCCTCCACTTT; CDR3aa: CASSQRTGFYNSPLHF; abundance: NA; v_gene: TRBV27; d_gene: TRBD1; j_gene: TRBJ1-6
CDR3nt: TGTGCCAGCAGCTTAGGGGGAGCCACCGGGGAGCTGTTTTTT; CDR3aa: CASSLGGATGELFF; abundance: NA; v_gene: TRBV7-2; d_gene: NA; j_gene: TRBJ2-2
CDR3nt: TGTGCCAGCAGTGACTCGGGACAGGGGATCGGCGAGCAGTACTTC; CDR3aa: CASSDSGQGIGEQYF; abundance: NA; v_gene: TRBV2; d_gene: TRBD1; j_gene: TRBJ2-7
CDR3nt: TGTGCCAGCAGCTACCAGGGCTACGAGCAGTACTTC; CDR3aa: CASSYQGYEQYF; abundance: NA; v_gene: TRBV6-1; d_gene: NA; j_gene: TRBJ2-7
CDR3nt: TGTGCCAGCTTGCGGACAGGGGCGAACACCGGGGAGCTGTTTTTT; CDR3aa: CASLRTGANTGELFF; abundance: NA; v_gene: TRBV5-5; d_gene: TRBD1; j_gene: TRBJ2-2
CDR3nt: TGTGCCAGTGCCGGGGTACAATCTAACTATGGCTACACCTTC; CDR3aa: CASAGVQSNYGYTF; abundance: NA; v_gene: TRBV2; d_gene: NA; j_gene: TRBJ1-2
CDR3nt: TGCGCCAGCAGCTTGGCCGGGGGTATGGATGGAGAAAAACTGTTTTTT; CDR3aa: CASSLAGGMDGEKLFF; abundance: NA; v_gene: TRBV5-1; d_gene: NA; j_gene: TRBJ1-4
CDR3nt: TGTGCCAGCAGCCTTCCCAAAGAGGGTTGGTGGGAGCAGTACTTC; CDR3aa: CASSLPKEGWWEQYF; abundance: NA; v_gene: TRBV14; d_gene: NA; j_gene: TRBJ2-7
CDR3nt: TGTGCCAGCAGTTTATTGCCCCGGGTAGCAACTAATGAAAAACTGTTTTTT; CDR3aa: CASSLLPRVATNEKLFF; abundance: NA; v_gene: TRBV28; d_gene: NA; j_gene: TRBJ1-4